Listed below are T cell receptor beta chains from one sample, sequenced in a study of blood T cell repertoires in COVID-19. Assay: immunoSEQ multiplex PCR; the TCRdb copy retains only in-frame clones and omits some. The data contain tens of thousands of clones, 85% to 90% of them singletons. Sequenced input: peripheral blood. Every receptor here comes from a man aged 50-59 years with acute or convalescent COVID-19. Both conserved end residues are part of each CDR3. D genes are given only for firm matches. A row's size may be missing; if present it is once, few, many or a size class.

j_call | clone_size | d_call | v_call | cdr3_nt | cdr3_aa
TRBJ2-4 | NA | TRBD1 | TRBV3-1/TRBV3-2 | TGTGCCAGCAGCCCATCGGACAGGGGACTAGCCAAAAACATTCAGTACTTC | CASSPSDRGLAKNIQYF
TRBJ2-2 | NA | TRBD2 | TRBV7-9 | TGTGCCAGCAGCTTCAAAGGGACTAGCGGGAGCCGGACCGGGGAGCTGTTTTTT | CASSFKGTSGSRTGELFF
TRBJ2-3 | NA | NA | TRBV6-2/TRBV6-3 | TGTGCCAGCAGCGAAGCGGGTGGGGCTCCGGATACGCAGTATTTT | CASSEAGGAPDTQYF
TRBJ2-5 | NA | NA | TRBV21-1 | TGTGCCGACTCGACAGGGAAAAATAGGCCCCAAGAGACCCAGTACTTC | CADSTGKNRPQETQYF
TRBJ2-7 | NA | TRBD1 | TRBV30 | TGTGCCTGGAGTGTACAAACGACAGGGCAAAACGAGCAGTACTTC | CAWSVQTTGQNEQYF
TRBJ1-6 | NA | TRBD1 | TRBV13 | TGTGCCAGCAGCTTAGGAGGGGGCCGTAATTCACCCCTCCACTTT | CASSLGGGRNSPLHF
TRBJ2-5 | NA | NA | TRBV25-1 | TGTGCCAGCAGTGAACTGGTACACGAGACCCAGTACTTC | CASSELVHETQYF
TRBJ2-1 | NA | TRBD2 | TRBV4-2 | TGTGCCAGCAGCCAACACCGGACTAGCGTAGCCTACAATGAGCAGTTCTTC | CASSQHRTSVAYNEQFF
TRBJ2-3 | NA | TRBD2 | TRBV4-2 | TGTGCCAGCAGCCGGGAGGAGGCGGGAGTTGGAACAGATACGCAGTATTTT | CASSREEAGVGTDTQYF
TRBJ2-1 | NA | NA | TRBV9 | TGTGCCAGCAGCGTAGAAAGGAGTCAACATGAGCAGTTCTTC | CASSVERSQHEQFF
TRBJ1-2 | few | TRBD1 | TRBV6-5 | TGTGCCAGCAGTTCGCAGGGGGTGAACTATGGCTACACCTTC | CASSSQGVNYGYTF